The subject of this entry is one T cell receptor beta chain. Its specificity is unknown. This CDR3 is built from 13 residues. Looked up from germline, CDR1 is SGHDN and CDR2 is FVKESK. With 8 bases removed from V and 1 base from J, the gap between germline ends came to 11 bases. TCRdb fed the reads into MiXCR, producing one record per CDR3 protein. This sample has fewer than 250,000 distinct CDR3 sequences, with about 23% found just once. This specimen comes from a study of T cell repertoires in cytomegalovirus infection. Whole-study results and caveats: What dominated the ex vivo response were HLA-C-restricted CMV-specific TCR beta clonotypes. CMV carriers having the relevant HLA were flagged by cumulative public TCR beta family frequency.

This chain joins TRBV14 and TRBJ1-1; perhaps TRBD1 as D (6 bases). The clonotype originates from a human donor in good health (CMV status not recorded). Some clones in this sample may be carry-over from other donors' samples. The sample consisted of CD8+ T cells from PBMCs. Here the CDR3 DNA reads TGTGCCAGCCACCGGGACAAGAACACTGAAGCTTTCTTT. Encoded protein: CASHRDKNTEAFF.